Shown below are 7 T cell receptor beta chains from a single sample sequenced in a study of identical twins. TCRdb reprocessed the 5' RACE reads via MiXCR and lists one record per CDR3 protein. The sample holds hundreds of thousands of distinct CDR3 sequences, about 8.3% seen once. These sequences were also reported in another study, on yellow fever vaccine responses in identical twins.

The source material was memory (CD45RO+) T cells sorted from blood. These receptors were obtained from a woman aged 18 to 35 in good health.

This chain joins TRBV20-1 and TRBJ1-6; 8 bases are shared with TRBD1. This CDR3 has 15 residues. Germline lookup yields CDR1 DFQATT and CDR2 SNEGSKA (reference sequence). Germline trimming cut 2 bases from V and 8 bases from J; bases unmatched to any gene: 8. Here the CDR3 DNA reads TGCAGTGCTAGACGTCAGACAGGGGTTGATTCACCCCTCCACTTT. Residues: CSARRQTGVDSPLHF.

This clonotype has a count of ten or more. This sequence joins TRBV5-1 and TRBJ2-7, with D possibly TRBD1 on 5 matching bases. Per the germline V gene, CDR1 is SGHRS and CDR2 is YFSETQ. The CDR3 spans 15 residues. Trimming stripped 3 bases from V and 7 bases from J, with 20 bases between. This chain's CDR3 is CASSSSGLPSFEQYV. CDR3 coding DNA: TGCGCCAGCAGCTCTTCAGGGCTTCCTTCCTTTGAGCAGTACGTC.

This chain connects TRBV5-8 to TRBJ1-2, with D possibly TRBD1 on 5 matching bases. Germline CDR1 and CDR2: SGHTS and YDEGEE. Trimming took off 6 bases at V and 4 bases at J, with 13 bases between the two ends. This CDR3 is built from 13 residues. The CDR3 sequence is CASTPRGVYGYTF. The CDR3 bases are TGTGCCAGCACCCCCCGGGGGGTCTATGGCTACACCTTC.

This clonotype was detected many times. This chain links TRBV7-9 with TRBJ2-1, with TRBD1 identical over 8 bases. The CDR3 consists of 15 residues. The germline V gene has CDR1 SEHNR and CDR2 FQNEAQ (reference sequence). Losses at the gene ends were 2 bases for V and 1 base for J; bases not matched to a gene: 1. CDR3 sequence reads: CASSLYRGSYNEQFF. The CDR3 DNA follows: TGTGCCAGCAGCTTATACAGGGGGTCCTACAATGAGCAGTTCTTC.

The sample holds many counts of this clonotype. V usage is TRBV11-3 and J usage is TRBJ2-1; unclear D gene. V was trimmed by 1 base and J by 2 bases, leaving 6 bases between them. The CDR3 has 14 amino acids. From germline, CDR1 is SGHNT and CDR2 YENEEA. The CDR3 here is CASSLGQPYNEQFF. The CDR3 DNA follows: TGTGCCAGCAGCTTAGGGCAGCCCTACAATGAGCAGTTCTTC.

The V call is TRBV6-2 or TRBV6-3, the J call TRBJ2-3; the match to TRBD2 covers 7 bases. J was trimmed by 4 bases and V by 5 bases; bases with no gene match: 6. From germline, CDR1 is MNHEY and CDR2 SVGEGT. The length of the CDR3 is 14 residues. The CDR3 here is CASSSASGADTQYF. The CDR3 DNA is TGTGCCAGCAGTAGTGCTAGCGGAGCAGATACGCAGTATTTT.

The J gene is TRBJ2-3, the V gene TRBV6-1, with no clear D. Germline CDR1 MNHNS, CDR2 SASEGT. V was trimmed by 0 bases and J by 2 bases, leaving 6 bases between them. This CDR3 is 14 amino acids long. The CDR3 is CASSEAGNTDTQYF. CDR3 in DNA: TGTGCCAGCAGTGAAGCGGGGAACACAGATACGCAGTATTTT.